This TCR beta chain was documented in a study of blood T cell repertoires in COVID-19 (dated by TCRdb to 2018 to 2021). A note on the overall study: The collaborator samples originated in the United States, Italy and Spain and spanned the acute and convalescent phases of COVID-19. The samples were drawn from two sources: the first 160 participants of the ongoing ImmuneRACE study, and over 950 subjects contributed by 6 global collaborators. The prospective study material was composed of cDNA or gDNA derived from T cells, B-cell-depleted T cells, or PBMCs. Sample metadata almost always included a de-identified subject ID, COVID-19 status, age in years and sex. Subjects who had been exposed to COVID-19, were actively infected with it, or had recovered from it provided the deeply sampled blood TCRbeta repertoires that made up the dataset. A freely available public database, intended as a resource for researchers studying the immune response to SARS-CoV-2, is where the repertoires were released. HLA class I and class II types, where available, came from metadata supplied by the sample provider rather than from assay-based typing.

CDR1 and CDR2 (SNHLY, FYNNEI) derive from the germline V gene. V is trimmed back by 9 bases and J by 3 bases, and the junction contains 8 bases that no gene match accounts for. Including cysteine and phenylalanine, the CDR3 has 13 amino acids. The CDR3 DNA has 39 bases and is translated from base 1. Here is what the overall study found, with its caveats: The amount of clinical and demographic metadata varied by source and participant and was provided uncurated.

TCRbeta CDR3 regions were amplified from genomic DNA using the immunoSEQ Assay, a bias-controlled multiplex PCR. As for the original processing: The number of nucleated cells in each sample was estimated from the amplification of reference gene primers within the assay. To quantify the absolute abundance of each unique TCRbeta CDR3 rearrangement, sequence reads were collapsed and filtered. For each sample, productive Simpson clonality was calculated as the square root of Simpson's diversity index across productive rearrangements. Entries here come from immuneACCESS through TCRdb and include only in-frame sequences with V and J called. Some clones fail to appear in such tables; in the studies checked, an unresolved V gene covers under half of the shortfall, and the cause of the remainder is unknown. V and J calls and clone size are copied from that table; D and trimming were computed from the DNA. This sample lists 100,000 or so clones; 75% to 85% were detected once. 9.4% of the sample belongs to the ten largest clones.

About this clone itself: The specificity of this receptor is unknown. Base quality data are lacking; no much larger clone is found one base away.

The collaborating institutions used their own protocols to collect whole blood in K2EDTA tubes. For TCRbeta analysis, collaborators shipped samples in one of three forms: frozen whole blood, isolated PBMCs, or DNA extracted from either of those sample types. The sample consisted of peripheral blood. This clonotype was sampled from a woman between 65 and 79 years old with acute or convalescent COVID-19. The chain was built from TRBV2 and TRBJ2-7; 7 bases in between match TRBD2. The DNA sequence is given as TGTGCCAGTCTAGCGGATGGGATCTACGAGCAGTACTTC. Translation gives CASLADGIYEQYF.